The next 20 T cell receptor beta chains were all read from a single sample in a study of type 1 regulatory T cells. These TCRs are of unknown antigen specificity. TCRdb processed the reads anew with MiXCR; each CDR3 protein has one entry. The sample yields about 68,000 distinct CDR3 sequences, about 60% seen once. The sequenced material came from cultured T cells, either the whole culture or a sorted T cell fraction (not recorded which). As for subset: Tr1-enriched cell product generated in vitro against host alloantigens. These receptors came from a human donor in good health.

The chain carries TRBV20-1 and TRBJ2-2; maybe TRBD1 (5 bases). Per germline, CDR1 DFQATT and CDR2 SNEGSKA (reference sequence). Between the trimmed V and J ends, which lost 6 bases and 2 bases, there was a span of 16 bases. This CDR3 comprises 15 residues. CDR3 nucleotides: TGCAGTGCGCCTAAACAGGACCCCAACACCGGGGAGCTGTTTTTT. Amino acids: CSAPKQDPNTGELFF.

The rearrangement links TRBV9 to TRBJ1-3; D remains ambiguous. Trimming took 2 bases from V and 4 from J, leaving 16 bases between them. Per germline, CDR1 SGDLS and CDR2 YYNGEE. The CDR3 length is 16 residues. The CDR3: CASSVRANQTGNTIYF. Here the CDR3 DNA reads TGTGCCAGCAGCGTTCGGGCCAACCAAACGGGAAACACCATATATTTT.

The chain couples TRBV12-3 or TRBV12-4 to TRBJ2-3, with TRBD2 matching 10 bases. V was clipped by 4 bases and J by 6 bases; unmatched bases: 4. CDR3 length: 14 residues. CDR3 amino acids: CASSSRTSGDTQYF. In nucleotides, the CDR3 is TGTGCCAGCAGTTCTAGGACTAGCGGTGATACGCAGTATTTT.

This chain uses TRBV10-3 with TRBJ2-5; D remains ambiguous. This CDR3 has 13 amino acids. Germline V gene lookup returns CDR1 ENHRY and CDR2 SYGVKD. Trimming cost V 7 bases and J 3 bases, with 12 bases left between them. Written as DNA, the CDR3 is TGTGCCATCAATGATGTTGCGGAAGAGACCCAGTACTTC. Translation: CAINDVAEETQYF.

This clonotype was counted a single time. The chain combines TRBV19 with TRBJ1-1; no clear D. The germline gives CDR1 LNHDA, CDR2 SQIVND (reference sequence). The V end was cut by 5 bases, the J end by 1 base, with 11 bases between. This CDR3 is 14 amino acids long. Here the CDR3 reads CASSETRRNTEAFF. CDR3 sequence (DNA): TGTGCCAGTAGTGAGACCAGGAGGAACACTGAAGCTTTCTTT.

CDR3 DNA sequence: TGTGCCAGCAGCTTAGCGGATAGGGGGAGTAAAAAACTGTTTTTT. This gives the protein CASSLADRGSKKLFF. The chain joins TRBV7-2 to TRBJ1-4; D might be TRBD1 (6 bases). The CDR3 runs 15 residues. Germline assignment: CDR1 SGHTA and CDR2 FQGNSA. Trimming pared 0 bases from V and 9 bases from J, leaving 14 bases between.

The gene calls are TRBV7-8 and TRBJ2-2, with a possible D match to TRBD2 (6 bases). Deletions cut 5 bases from V and 1 base from J, with 20 bases between. CDR1 SGHVS and CDR2 FQNEAQ come from the germline V gene. The CDR3 is made up of 18 amino acids. CDR3 DNA: TGTGCCAGCAGCCCCCTGTGGGAGCGGGTCCTGAACACCGGGGAGCTGTTTTTT. Protein sequence: CASSPLWERVLNTGELFF.

The rearrangement joins TRBV6-5 to TRBJ2-1, with D unclear. Per germline, CDR1 MNHEY and CDR2 SVGAGI. This CDR3 region has 15 residues. Trimming took 5 bases from V and 6 from J, leaving 17 bases between them. The CDR3 protein is CASSKLARLGNEQFF. The CDR3 nucleotides are TGTGCCAGCAGTAAACTCGCGAGGCTGGGCAATGAGCAGTTCTTC.

CDR3 sequence reads: CASRTSGSWDTQYF. The DNA of the CDR3 is TGTGCCAGTCGGACTAGCGGGAGTTGGGATACGCAGTATTTT. This chain links TRBV2 with TRBJ2-3; 13 nucleotides line up with TRBD2. CDR3 length: 14 residues. The V gene's germline CDR1 is SNHLY and CDR2 FYNNEI. V shed 9 bases and J 6 bases; nucleotides not matched to a gene: 6.

This clonotype was recorded once. The chain has TRBV6-2 or TRBV6-3 and TRBJ2-3, with 7 bases aligning to TRBD2. The V segment lost 2 bases and the J segment 3 bases; nucleotides outside the gene matches: 2. The CDR3 runs to 14 residues. Germline loops: CDR1 MNHEY, CDR2 SVGEGT. The CDR3 loop reads CASSYGGRTDTQYF. The CDR3 nucleotides are TGTGCCAGCAGTTACGGCGGGAGAACAGATACGCAGTATTTT.

This chain links TRBV6-1 with TRBJ1-2, with 7 bases fitting TRBD1. The germline V gene encodes CDR1 MNHNS and CDR2 SASEGT. The V segment lost 5 bases and the J segment 6 bases; nucleotides outside the gene matches: 6. The CDR3 runs 13 residues. The CDR3 region is CASSRQGPDGYTF. As DNA, the CDR3 is TGTGCCAGCAGTAGACAGGGTCCTGATGGCTACACCTTC.

The V gene is TRBV18, the J gene TRBJ2-1; a possible D gene is TRBD2 (6 bases). Trimming cost V 0 bases and J 1 base, with 13 bases left between them. The germline CDR1 and CDR2 sequences are KGHSH and LQKENI. This CDR3 contains 17 residues. The CDR3 sequence: CASSPPGGIRSYNEQFF. In nucleotides, the CDR3 is TGTGCCAGCTCACCACCGGGCGGGATAAGGTCCTACAATGAGCAGTTCTTC.

This clonotype was counted only a few times. The J gene is TRBJ2-7, the V gene TRBV20-1; 12 nucleotides align to TRBD2. CDR3 length: 16 amino acids. The junction had 8 bases not matched to a gene; V was cut back by 2 bases and J by 3 bases. CDR1 is DFQATT and CDR2 is SNEGSKA in the germline V gene (reference sequence). CDR3 DNA sequence: TGCAGTGCTAGAACGCTACTAGCGGGAGGTAACTACGAGCAGTACTTC. This gives the protein CSARTLLAGGNYEQYF.

This sequence joins TRBV20-1 and TRBJ2-5, with 9 bases that match TRBD2. Losses at the gene ends were 6 bases for V and 4 bases for J; bases not matched to a gene: 6. This CDR3 is 13 amino acids long. Germline values: CDR1 DFQATT, CDR2 SNEGSKA (reference sequence). The CDR3 is CSARTTSGETQYF. The CDR3 DNA sequence: TGCAGTGCGAGAACGACTAGCGGAGAGACCCAGTACTTC.

Ten or more counts support this clonotype. J is TRBJ2-5 and V is TRBV18; no definite D call. With 3 bases removed from V and 2 bases from J, the gap between germline ends came to 7 bases. Per the germline V gene, CDR1 is KGHSH and CDR2 is LQKENI. This CDR3 has 13 amino acids. DNA for the CDR3: TGTGCCAGCTCACCCCCCCAACAAGAGACCCAGTACTTC. Translated: CASSPPQQETQYF.

A single count supports this clonotype. The V gene is TRBV24-1, the J gene TRBJ1-5, with D unclear. Germline lookup yields CDR1 KGHDR and CDR2 SFDVKD. V was trimmed by 4 bases and J by 4 bases, leaving 4 bases between them. CDR3 length: 12 residues. DNA for the CDR3: TGTGCCACCAGTGAGGGTAATCAGCCCCAGCATTTT. Its translation is CATSEGNQPQHF.

CDR3 region: CASSFLTYTEAFF. CDR3 coding DNA: TGTGCCAGCAGCTTCCTGACGTATACTGAAGCTTTCTTT. The chain couples TRBV5-4 to TRBJ1-1; D is uncertain. The germline V gene has CDR1 SGHNT and CDR2 YYREEE (reference sequence). The CDR3 length is 13 residues. The V end lost 2 bases, the J end lost 5 bases, and 10 bases lay between the germline ends.

The V gene is TRBV5-1, the J gene TRBJ2-3, with TRBD2 matching 9 bases. CDR1 SGHRS and CDR2 YFSETQ come from the germline V gene. The CDR3 covers 14 residues. With V trimmed by 7 bases and J by 1 base, 4 bases remained unmatched. CDR3: CASAKREGTDTQYF. In DNA, the CDR3 is TGCGCCAGCGCGAAGCGGGAGGGCACAGATACGCAGTATTTT.

The CDR3: CASRLSGTSNTGELFF. The CDR3 DNA follows: TGTGCCAGTAGATTGTCCGGGACTAGTAACACCGGGGAGCTGTTTTTT. V is TRBV19 and J is TRBJ2-2, with 8 bases matching TRBD2. The CDR3 is 16 amino acids. V dropped 6 bases and J dropped 2; count of bases not matched to a gene: 8. The germline CDR1 and CDR2 sequences are LNHDA and SQIVND (reference sequence).

The CDR3: CASSPGTVVTGELFF. CDR3 nucleotides: TGCGCCAGCAGCCCCGGGACAGTAGTCACCGGGGAGCTGTTTTTT. The chain employs TRBV5-1 and TRBJ2-2; 7 nucleotides line up with TRBD1. CDR1 is SGHRS and CDR2 is YFSETQ in the germline V gene. Trimming removed 4 bases from V and 4 bases from J; junction bases left unmatched: 7. This CDR3 spans 15 amino acids.